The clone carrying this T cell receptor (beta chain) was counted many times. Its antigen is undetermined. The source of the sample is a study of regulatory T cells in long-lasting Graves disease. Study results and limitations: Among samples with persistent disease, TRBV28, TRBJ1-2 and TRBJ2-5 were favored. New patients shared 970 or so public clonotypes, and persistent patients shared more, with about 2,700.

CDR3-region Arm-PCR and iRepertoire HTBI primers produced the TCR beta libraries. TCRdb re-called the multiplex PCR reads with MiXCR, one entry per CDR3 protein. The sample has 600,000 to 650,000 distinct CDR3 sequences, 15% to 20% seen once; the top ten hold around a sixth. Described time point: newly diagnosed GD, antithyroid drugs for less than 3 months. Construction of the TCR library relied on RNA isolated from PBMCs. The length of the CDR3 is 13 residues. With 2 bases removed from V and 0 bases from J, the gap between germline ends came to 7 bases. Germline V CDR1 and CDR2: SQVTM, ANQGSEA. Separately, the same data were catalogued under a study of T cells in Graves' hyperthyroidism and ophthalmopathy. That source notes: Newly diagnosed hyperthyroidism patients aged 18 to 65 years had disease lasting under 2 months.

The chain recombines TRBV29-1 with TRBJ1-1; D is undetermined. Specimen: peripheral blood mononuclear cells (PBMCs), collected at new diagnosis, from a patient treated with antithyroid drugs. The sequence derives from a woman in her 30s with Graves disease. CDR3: CSVERRMNTEAFF. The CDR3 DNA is TGCAGCGTTGAACGCAGGATGAACACTGAAGCTTTCTTT.